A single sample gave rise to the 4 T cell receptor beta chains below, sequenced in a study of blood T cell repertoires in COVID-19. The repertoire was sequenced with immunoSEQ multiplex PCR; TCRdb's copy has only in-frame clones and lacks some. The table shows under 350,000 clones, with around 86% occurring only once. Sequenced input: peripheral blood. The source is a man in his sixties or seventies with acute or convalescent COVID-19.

This CDR3 reads CASSPLRGGDNTEAFF. The CDR3 region has the DNA TGTGCCAGCAGCCCCCTACGGGGGGGTGACAACACTGAAGCTTTCTTT. V gene TRBV11-2 combines with J gene TRBJ1-1; D might be TRBD1 (5 bases). The CDR3 consists of 16 residues. Looked up from germline, CDR1 is SGHAT and CDR2 is FQNNGV. V was shortened by 5 bases and J by 2 bases, with 18 bases between the two germline ends.

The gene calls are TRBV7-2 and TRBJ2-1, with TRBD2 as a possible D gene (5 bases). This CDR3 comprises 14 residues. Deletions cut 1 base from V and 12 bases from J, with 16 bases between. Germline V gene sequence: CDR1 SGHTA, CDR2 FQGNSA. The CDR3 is CASSLVFRGVAQFF. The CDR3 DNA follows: TGTGCCAGCAGCTTAGTATTTCGGGGTGTAGCGCAGTTCTTC. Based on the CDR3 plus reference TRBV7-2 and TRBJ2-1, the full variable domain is GAGVSQSPSNKVTEKGKDVELRCDPISGHTALYWYRQSLGQGLEFLIYFQGNSAPDKSGLPSDRFSAERTGGSVSTLTIQRTQQEDSAVYLCASSLVFRGVAQFFGPGTRLTVL.

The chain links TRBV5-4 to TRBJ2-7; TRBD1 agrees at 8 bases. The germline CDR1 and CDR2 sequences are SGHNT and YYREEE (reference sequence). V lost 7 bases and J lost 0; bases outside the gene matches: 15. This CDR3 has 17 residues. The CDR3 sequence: CASGKTSGQGLSYEQYF. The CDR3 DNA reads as TGTGCCAGCGGCAAGACAAGTGGACAGGGTCTCTCCTACGAGCAGTACTTC.

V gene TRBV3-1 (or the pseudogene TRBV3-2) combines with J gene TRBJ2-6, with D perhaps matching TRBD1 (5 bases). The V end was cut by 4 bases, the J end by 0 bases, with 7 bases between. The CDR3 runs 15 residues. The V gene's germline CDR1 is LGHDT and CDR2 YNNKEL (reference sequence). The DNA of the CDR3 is TGTGCCAGCAGCCGGACACACTCTGGGGCCAACGTCCTGACTTTC. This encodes CASSRTHSGANVLTF.